The clone carrying this T cell receptor (beta chain) was seen a handful of times. The antigen remains undetermined. V dropped 2 bases and J dropped 4; count of bases not matched to a gene: 7. The CDR3 length is 16 residues. CDR1 is LNHNV and CDR2 is YYDKDF in the germline V gene (reference sequence). The sample belongs to a study of spatial heterogeneity in lung cancer. Notes on the study in general: Alpha and beta chain coverage of tumor T cells was estimated at about 6.8% and 14%, respectively. Expanded intratumoral alpha and beta TCR counts tracked tumor mutation counts.

Time point specified: sample taken at primary tumor resection. Every cDNA TCR molecule received its own unique molecular identifier. Via MiXCR, TCRdb re-called the 5' RACE reads, giving one row per CDR3 protein. The table shows about 5,100 distinct CDR3 sequences, with 5.5% to 9% occurring only once. This chain joins TRBV15 and TRBJ2-2, with 7 nucleotides matching TRBD1. The sequence was obtained from a male donor with early-stage non-small cell lung cancer. The sequences come from lung tumor tissue, collected at surgery. The CDR3: CATSRLGNRGTGELFF. Here the CDR3 DNA reads TGTGCCACCAGCAGATTGGGGAACAGGGGCACCGGGGAGCTGTTTTTT.